The present T cell receptor beta chain was sequenced within a study of blood T cell repertoires in COVID-19. At the level of the study: Sites across the United States, Italy and Spain contributed samples from acute and convalescent COVID-19.

Enrolled through a virtual design, the participants were between about 18 and 89 years of age and came from about two dozen US areas. Per the original data handling: Quantification of nucleated cells was approximated via reference gene primer amplification. Assay used: immunoSEQ multiplex PCR; TCRdb lists only in-frame clones, some missing. Clonal size and the V and J genes are those of that table, whereas D and trimming came from the DNA. Among 200,000 to 250,000 clones, about 82% were seen once, and the ten largest hold 2% to 2.5%. The clonotype originates from a woman in her forties or fifties who had recovered from COVID-19. Sequenced sample: PBMCs or T cells enriched from blood (not recorded which).

The CDR3 DNA reads TGTGCCAGCAGTTACTCACAGGGGAGGCAGGAGACCCAGTACTTC. Its translation is CASSYSQGRQETQYF. The chain employs TRBV6-5 and TRBJ2-5; the D gene is possibly TRBD1 (7 bases). Deletions cut 0 bases from V and 5 bases from J, with 13 bases between. The CDR3 loop spans 15 amino acids. Germline CDR1 is MNHEY and CDR2 is SVGAGI.